The present entry profiles one T cell receptor (beta chain) with its context. These data belong to a study of blood T cells in healthy people across ages. Then a second PCR, running about 6 to 11 cycles, was carried out with a sample-barcoded 5' primer and a J-beta primer mix. Each CDR3 protein is one row after TCRdb ran MiXCR on the 5' RACE reads. The table shows 800,000 or so distinct CDR3 sequences, with around 25% occurring only once. The CDR3 loop spans 13 amino acids. Per the germline V gene, CDR1 is MNHEY and CDR2 is SVGEGT. Trimming took 2 bases from V and 5 from J, leaving 7 bases between them. The sample was also reused in another study, on T cells of mothers and their children.

Material: blood. The receptor comes from a boy younger than 18 in good health. This rearrangement joins TRBV6-2 or TRBV6-3 to TRBJ2-1; tentatively, D is TRBD1 (5 bases). CDR3 amino acids: CASSYDRDNEQFF. In nucleotides, the CDR3 is TGTGCCAGCAGTTACGACAGAGACAATGAGCAGTTCTTC.